A single sample gave rise to the 16 T cell receptor beta chains below, sequenced in a study of cytomegalovirus exposure and HLA in healthy donors. PCR primers comprised 60 Vbeta and 13 Jbeta primers. Repertoires were generated with immunoSEQ multiplex PCR, while TCRdb's copy carries only in-frame clones and drops some. The sample contains fewer than 200,000 clones, approximately 79% of which appear only once. Sequenced sample: PBMCs. The origin of the receptors is a man aged 35-49 years in good health and CMV-seronegative.

This sequence joins TRBV23-1 and TRBJ2-7; 7 nucleotides line up with TRBD1. TRBV23-1 is an ORF, and what it does is uncertain. This CDR3 is built from 16 residues. The V gene end was trimmed by 4 bases and the J gene end by 6 bases; junction bases not matched to a gene: 15. The CDR3 nucleotides are TGCGCCAGCAGTCCTTCGACAGGGAAGATAGGCTGCGAGCAGTACTTC. Encoded protein: CASSPSTGKIGCEQYF.

The chain joins TRBV2 to TRBJ1-3; no firm D call. CDR1 SNHLY and CDR2 FYNNEI come from the germline V gene. The CDR3 consists of 14 residues. V was clipped by 4 bases and J by 1 base, with 8 bases between them. The CDR3 loop reads CASSGRGSGNTIYF. The CDR3 DNA reads TGTGCCAGCAGTGGACGGGGTTCTGGAAACACCATATATTTT.

The rearrangement uses TRBV19 and TRBJ1-1; tentative D call: TRBD1 (5 bases). Deletions cut 5 bases from V and 2 bases from J, with 15 bases between. The CDR3 totals 15 residues. Germline values: CDR1 LNHDA, CDR2 SQIVND (reference sequence). The DNA of the CDR3 is TGTGCCAGTAGTCTCCCCGCGGGGGTCAACACTGAAGCTTTCTTT. Translating gives CASSLPAGVNTEAFF.

The chain is built from TRBV7-2 and TRBJ1-2; D perhaps matches TRBD1 (5 bases). With 2 bases removed from V and 1 base from J, the gap between germline ends came to 14 bases. Germline assignment: CDR1 SGHTA and CDR2 FQGNSA. This CDR3 is built from 16 residues. CDR3 nucleotide sequence: TGTGCCAGCAGCTTACCGAAAGACAGAATTAACTATGGCTACACCTTC. It encodes CASSLPKDRINYGYTF. Using reference TRBV7-2 and TRBJ1-2 for the parts outside the CDR3, the full variable domain is GAGVSQSPSNKVTEKGKDVELRCDPISGHTALYWYRQSLGQGLEFLIYFQGNSAPDKSGLPSDRFSAERTGGSVSTLTIQRTQQEDSAVYLCASSLPKDRINYGYTFGSGTRLTVV.

V is TRBV12-5 and J is TRBJ2-1; TRBD2 agrees at 12 bases. Germline trimming cut 5 bases from V and 6 bases from J; bases unmatched to any gene: 2. The CDR3 is made up of 14 amino acids. CDR1 and CDR2 from the germline V gene are LGHNT and FRNRAP. CDR3 region: CASGASGGANEQFF. CDR3 in DNA: TGTGCTAGTGGTGCTAGCGGGGGGGCCAATGAGCAGTTCTTC. Complete variable domain (other parts from reference TRBV12-5 and TRBJ2-1): DARVTQTPRHKVTEMGQEVTMRCQPILGHNTVFWYRQTMMQGLELLAYFRNRAPLDDSGMPKDRFSAEMPDATLATLKIQPSEPRDSAVYFCASGASGGANEQFFGPGTRLTVL.

This clone turned up a few times. The CDR3 spells CASSHGTGDEKLFF. The CDR3 nucleotides read TGTGCCAGCAGCCACGGGACAGGGGATGAAAAACTGTTTTTT. The chain uses TRBV6-5 and TRBJ1-4; 10 bases are a match to TRBD1. The CDR3 totals 14 residues. With 6 bases clipped from V and 6 bases from J, the junction kept 4 bases outside the gene matches. CDR1 MNHEY and CDR2 SVGAGI come from the germline V gene.

The chain links TRBV5-6 to TRBJ1-1; D not resolved. The germline CDR1 and CDR2 sequences are SGHDT and YYEEEE. The CDR3 totals 16 residues. V was cut by 2 bases and J by 0 bases, with 14 bases left in between. This CDR3 reads CASSFEPGGMNTEAFF. The DNA of the CDR3 is TGTGCCAGCAGCTTTGAGCCAGGAGGTATGAACACTGAAGCTTTCTTT. Full variable domain (rest looked up from reference TRBV5-6 and TRBJ1-1): DAGVTQSPTHLIKTRGQQVTLRCSPKSGHDTVSWYQQALGQGPQFIFQYYEEEERQRGNFPDRFSGHQFPNYSSELNVNALLLGDSALYLCASSFEPGGMNTEAFFGQGTRLTVV.

The gene calls are TRBV13 and TRBJ2-7; 10 bases line up with TRBD2. Trimming removed 5 bases from V and 3 bases from J; junction bases left unmatched: 4. In germline, CDR1 is PRHDT, CDR2 FYEKMQ (reference sequence). The CDR3 runs 14 residues. In nucleotides, the CDR3 is TGTGCCAGCAGCCCAAGCGGGGGGGTCTACGAGCAGTACTTC. Amino acid sequence: CASSPSGGVYEQYF.

The CDR3 DNA follows: TGTGCCAGCAGTGAGATACAGGGTCTAAACACTGAAGCTTTCTTT. This translates into CASSEIQGLNTEAFF. The chain uses TRBV6-1 and TRBJ1-1, with a possible D match to TRBD1 (6 bases). The CDR3 has 15 residues. CDR1 and CDR2 (germline): MNHNS, SASEGT. The ends were cut back, 3 bases at V and 2 bases at J, with 13 bases in the middle.

This clone came up a few times. V usage is TRBV7-9 and J usage is TRBJ1-3, with D maybe TRBD1 (5 bases). The CDR3 length is 18 residues. Germline CDR1 reads SEHNR; CDR2 reads FQNEAQ (reference sequence). V dropped 5 bases and J dropped 2 bases, with 22 bases sitting between them. CDR3 sequence reads: CASSGGGTDTTPGNTIYF. In DNA form, the CDR3 reads TGTGCCAGCAGCGGGGGGGGGACTGACACAACTCCTGGAAACACCATATATTTT.

The chain uses TRBV6-4 and TRBJ2-3, with 7 bases lining up with TRBD2. V lost 6 bases to trimming and J lost 3 bases; unmatched junction nucleotides: 6. Germline assignment: CDR1 MRHNA and CDR2 SNTAGT. This CDR3 comprises 14 residues. In DNA, the CDR3 is TGTGCCAGCAGGCAGCGGGGCGAAACAGATACGCAGTATTTT. Its protein is CASRQRGETDTQYF.

The chain has TRBV5-1 and TRBJ2-7; D is possibly TRBD2 (5 bases). The V gene lost 8 bases and the J gene lost 0 bases, with 12 bases spanning the gap. CDR1 is SGHRS, CDR2 YFSETQ, per germline. The CDR3 extends over 13 amino acids. The chain's CDR3 is CASRRRSSYEQYF. The CDR3 DNA is TGCGCCAGTCGACGGAGGAGCTCCTACGAGCAGTACTTC. Full variable domain (remainder filled in from reference TRBV5-1 and TRBJ2-7): KAGVTQTPRYLIKTRGQQVTLSCSPISGHRSVSWYQQTPGQGLQFLFEYFSETQRNKGNFPGRFSGRQFSNSRSEMNVSTLELGDSALYLCASRRRSSYEQYFGPGTRLTVT.

This chain links TRBV6-5 with TRBJ1-2, with a tentative D call TRBD1 (5 bases). The length of the CDR3 is 15 residues. The V gene's germline CDR1 is MNHEY and CDR2 SVGAGI. V lost 3 bases, J lost 5 bases, and 16 bases lay in between. This CDR3 reads CASSYGGGSRYGYTF. In DNA, the CDR3 is TGTGCCAGCAGTTATGGGGGAGGGTCCAGATATGGCTACACCTTC.

This chain uses TRBV7-9 with TRBJ2-5; TRBD1 is a possible D gene (6 bases). The germline V gene encodes CDR1 SEHNR and CDR2 FQNEAQ (reference sequence). V was trimmed by 9 bases and J by 5 bases, leaving 16 bases between them. The CDR3 sequence is 13 residues long. CDR3 coding DNA: TGTGCCAGAGGGGACAAGGCAAGCGAGACCCAGTACTTC. Translating gives CARGDKASETQYF.

The sample holds a few counts of this clone. CDR3: CASRIGQGNQPQHF. CDR3 sequence (DNA): TGTGCCAGCAGAATCGGACAGGGGAATCAGCCCCAGCATTTT. J is TRBJ1-5 and V is TRBV6-1, with 9 bases that match TRBD1. CDR1 and CDR2 (germline): MNHNS, SASEGT. The V gene end was trimmed by 6 bases and the J gene end by 4 bases; junction bases not matched to a gene: 4. This CDR3 spans 14 amino acids.

This clone came up once. The rearrangement joins TRBV29-1 to TRBJ1-1; TRBD1 matches 7 bases. From germline, CDR1 is SQVTM and CDR2 ANQGSEA. CDR3 length equals 13 residues. J lost 0 bases, V lost 7 bases, and 5 bases had no gene match. CDR3 in amino acids: CSGGTEVNTEAFF. The CDR3 coding sequence is TGCAGCGGAGGGACAGAGGTGAACACTGAAGCTTTCTTT.